The 16 T cell receptor beta chains below come from one sample, sequenced in a study of OX40 agonist ivuxolimab in advanced cancers. The method was the immunoSEQ multiplex PCR assay. The immuneACCESS repertoire file appears here via TCRdb, limited to in-frame rearrangements. These files lack a portion of the clones; in checked studies, under half of the deficit traces to unresolved V genes, and the cause of the others is not known. The sample table holds approximately 65,000 clones, of which approximately 89% were seen once. Around 1.1% of the sample is taken by the ten largest. The input for sequencing was CD4+ or CD8+ T cells sorted from blood, taken in a trial of the OX40 agonist ivuxolimab. These receptors were collected from an adult with an advanced solid tumor such as melanoma, head and neck, liver or kidney cancer.

The chain joins TRBV6-5 to TRBJ1-1, with TRBD1 identical over 9 bases. Trimming cost V 5 bases and J 3 bases; bases outside gene matches: 1. This CDR3 comprises 13 residues. Germline loops: CDR1 MNHEY, CDR2 SVGAGI. For the CDR3, the DNA is TGTGCCAGCAGTGACAGGGGGGACACTGAAGCTTTCTTT. It encodes CASSDRGDTEAFF.

This chain uses TRBV19 with TRBJ1-5; 7 bases are a match to TRBD1. The ends lost 8 bases at V and 2 bases at J; junction bases unmatched: 6. The CDR3 is made up of 14 amino acids. CDR1 is LNHDA, CDR2 SQIVND, per germline (reference sequence). The CDR3 DNA reads TGTGCCAGTGAAATCGGACAGGGCAATCAGCCCCAGCATTTT. Protein product: CASEIGQGNQPQHF.

This sequence joins TRBV30 and TRBJ1-1; D ambiguous. Germline lookup yields CDR1 GTSNPN and CDR2 SVGIG (reference sequence). V lost 2 bases, J lost 0 bases, and 16 bases lay in between. The CDR3 is 16 amino acids. The CDR3 nucleotides read TGTGCCTGGAGTTCAACTACTTTATCCATGAACACTGAAGCTTTCTTT. Amino acids: CAWSSTTLSMNTEAFF.

The J gene is TRBJ1-1, the V gene TRBV30, with D hard to call. Germline assignment: CDR1 GTSNPN and CDR2 SVGIG (reference sequence). V was pared by 4 bases and J by 2 bases, with 17 bases between. This CDR3 is 15 amino acids long. CDR3 sequence: CAWTPRLGSNTEAFF. The CDR3 nucleotides read TGTGCCTGGACCCCAAGACTGGGCTCCAACACTGAAGCTTTCTTT.

Only a few counts were recorded for this clone. The CDR3 sequence: CASRSTETQYF. CDR3 coding DNA: TGTGCCAGCAGGAGCACAGAGACCCAGTACTTC. The chain combines TRBV6-1 with TRBJ2-5, with D uncertain. CDR3 length equals 11 residues. V dropped 6 bases and J dropped 4 bases, with 6 bases sitting between them. Germline-derived CDR1 and CDR2 are MNHNS and SASEGT.

V usage is TRBV6-5 and J usage is TRBJ2-3, with D perhaps matching TRBD2 (7 bases). Germline values: CDR1 MNHEY, CDR2 SVGAGI. This CDR3 spans 15 amino acids. With 5 bases removed from V and 2 bases from J, the gap between germline ends came to 14 bases. The CDR3 DNA is TGTGCCAGCAGTGCCCGGGGGGCCCCCACAGATACGCAGTATTTT. It specifies CASSARGAPTDTQYF.

The V and J genes are TRBV11-3 and TRBJ1-5, with 10 bases fitting TRBD1. Germline CDR1 SGHNT, CDR2 YENEEA. The CDR3 sequence is 15 residues long. J was trimmed by 2 bases and V by 5 bases; bases with no gene match: 3. CDR3 protein: CASSLGTGGNQPQHF. The DNA of the CDR3 is TGTGCCAGCAGCCTAGGGACAGGGGGCAATCAGCCCCAGCATTTT.

This clone was seen only once. The chain combines TRBV5-4 with TRBJ1-2, with D tentatively TRBD1 (5 bases). This CDR3 has 13 amino acids. The germline V gene encodes CDR1 SGHNT and CDR2 YYREEE (reference sequence). Trimming removed 5 bases from V and 2 bases from J, with 10 bases in between. CDR3 in amino acids: CASSLGGNYGYTF. CDR3 sequence (DNA): TGTGCCAGCAGTCTCGGGGGGAACTATGGCTACACCTTC.

This chain uses TRBV5-1 with TRBJ1-1, with a weak D call TRBD1 (5 bases). Germline CDR1 is SGHRS and CDR2 is YFSETQ. V lost 0 bases to trimming and J lost 0 bases, with 9 bases between them. This CDR3 has 15 residues. The CDR3 DNA sequence: TGCGCCAGCAGCTTGGGAGGGACTATGAACACTGAAGCTTTCTTT. Translating it yields CASSLGGTMNTEAFF.

The chain links TRBV6-1 to TRBJ2-3; tentatively, D is TRBD2 (5 bases). CDR3 size: 14 residues. Germline lookup yields CDR1 MNHNS and CDR2 SASEGT. Trimming removed 4 bases at V and 2 bases at J, with 10 bases between. CDR3 bases: TGTGCCAGCAGTGCAGGAGGCCCCACAGATACGCAGTATTTT. This sequence encodes CASSAGGPTDTQYF.

This rearrangement joins TRBV7-9 to TRBJ2-5, with 10 bases identical to TRBD2. J was trimmed by 1 base and V by 2 bases; bases with no gene match: 7. CDR1 and CDR2 from the germline V gene are SEHNR and FQNEAQ (reference sequence). The CDR3 runs to 17 residues. The CDR3 DNA is TGTGCCAGCAGCTTACAACGGGCTAGCGGGGGCCAAGAGACCCAGTACTTC. Translation: CASSLQRASGGQETQYF.

The gene calls are TRBV7-9 and TRBJ2-1; a weak D match, TRBD1 (7 bases). The CDR3 contains 16 residues. Between the trimmed V and J ends, which lost 6 bases and 0 bases, there was a span of 15 bases. Germline CDR1 is SEHNR and CDR2 is FQNEAQ (reference sequence). CDR3 bases: TGTGCCAGCAGTCTCCCGGAGGGGGCCTCCTACAATGAGCAGTTCTTC. This encodes CASSLPEGASYNEQFF.

The DNA of the CDR3 is TGTGCCAGTAGTGGGCCGACAGGGCTCAATCAGCCCCAGCATTTT. Translating it yields CASSGPTGLNQPQHF. The chain employs TRBV19 and TRBJ1-5; TRBD1 agrees at 7 bases. CDR1 is LNHDA and CDR2 is SQIVND in the germline V gene (reference sequence). V was clipped by 5 bases and J by 3 bases; unmatched bases: 7. The CDR3 covers 15 residues. The variable domain in full, with the rest retrieved from reference TRBV19 and TRBJ1-5, is DGGITQSPKYLFRKEGQNVTLSCEQNLNHDAMYWYRQDPGQGLRLIYYSQIVNDFQKGDIAEGYSVSREKKESFPLTVTSAQKNPTAFYLCASSGPTGLNQPQHFGDGTRLSIL.

This chain connects TRBV6-6 to TRBJ1-2, with TRBD1 as a possible D gene (5 bases). V lost 7 bases and J lost 0, with 12 bases in between. This CDR3 spans 14 amino acids. Looked up from germline, CDR1 is MNHNY and CDR2 is SVGAGI (reference sequence). CDR3 in amino acids: CASIRDRANYGYTF. CDR3 bases: TGTGCCAGCATTAGGGACCGAGCTAACTATGGCTACACCTTC.

The genes are TRBV12-5 and TRBJ2-2; 7 positions match TRBD2. The CDR3 totals 11 residues. Unmatched junction bases numbered 0, after V lost 7 bases and J lost 7 bases. From germline, CDR1 is LGHNT and CDR2 FRNRAP. CDR3 sequence: CASAGGGELFF. The CDR3 coding sequence is TGTGCTAGTGCGGGGGGCGGGGAGCTGTTTTTT.

This chain links TRBV18 with TRBJ2-5; a possible D gene is TRBD2 (6 bases). This CDR3 contains 14 residues. Trimming cost V 1 base and J 2 bases, with 8 bases left between them. Germline V gene data show CDR1 as KGHSH and CDR2 as LQKENI. CDR3 DNA sequence: TGTGCCAGCTCACCACGGGACTCACAAGAGACCCAGTACTTC. It translates to CASSPRDSQETQYF.